The 31 T cell receptor beta chains below come from one sample, sequenced in a study of T-cell memory formation after mild COVID-19. TCRdb analysed the 5' RACE reads with MiXCR anew, one entry per CDR3 protein. The profile covers approximately 7,400 distinct CDR3 sequences, with 50% to 75% appearing a single time and roughly 2.6% taken by the ten largest. What was sequenced was PBMCs or a T cell subset sorted from them (not recorded which). These receptors were taken from an adult who had mild COVID-19 (a few samples of this study predate the infection). Cell type and time point are not known.

This chain connects TRBV24-1 to TRBJ2-3; 13 bases match TRBD2. CDR1 KGHDR and CDR2 SFDVKD come from the germline V gene. Trimming took 9 bases from V and 6 from J; bases not matched to a gene: 2. CDR3 length: 13 residues. The CDR3 DNA is TGTGCCACCGGGACTAGCGGGACGGATACGCAGTATTTT. It encodes CATGTSGTDTQYF.

J is TRBJ2-7 and V is TRBV7-8; 10 bases match TRBD2. J lost 2 bases, V lost 6 bases, and 7 bases had no gene match. The germline V gene has CDR1 SGHVS and CDR2 FQNEAQ. This CDR3 is 15 amino acids long. The CDR3 nucleotides read TGTGCCAGCAGAGATCCAGCGGGAGGGACCTACGAGCAGTACTTC. Translating gives CASRDPAGGTYEQYF.

The chain joins TRBV11-2 to TRBJ2-3; 8 nucleotides align to TRBD2. Trimming at V came to 2 bases and at J to 3 bases, leaving 7 bases not matched to a gene. The CDR3 is 16 amino acids. From germline, CDR1 is SGHAT and CDR2 FQNNGV. This CDR3 reads CASSLSAGGLTDTQYF. The CDR3 DNA reads TGTGCCAGCAGCTTATCGGCGGGGGGCTTAACAGATACGCAGTATTTT.

The J gene is TRBJ2-2, the V gene TRBV5-1, with TRBD1 matching 8 bases. This CDR3 comprises 16 residues. The germline CDR1 and CDR2 sequences are SGHRS and YFSETQ. The V gene end was trimmed by 4 bases and the J gene end by 0 bases; junction bases not matched to a gene: 5. CDR3 protein: CASSVRDRTNTGELFF. DNA of the CDR3: TGCGCCAGCAGCGTACGGGACAGGACGAACACCGGGGAGCTGTTTTTT.

The V call is TRBV29-1, the J call TRBJ2-1; D tentatively fits TRBD1 or TRBD2 (6 bases each). Between the trimmed V and J ends, which lost 5 bases and 3 bases, there was a span of 11 bases. The germline V gene has CDR1 SQVTM and CDR2 ANQGSEA. This CDR3 spans 13 amino acids. The CDR3 spells CSVRGRLYNEQFF. Here the CDR3 DNA reads TGCAGCGTTCGGGGGCGTCTCTACAATGAGCAGTTCTTC.

The chain is built from TRBV11-3 and TRBJ2-4; D uncertain. The ends were cut back, 5 bases at V and 9 bases at J, with 26 bases in the middle. This CDR3 region has 17 residues. Germline V gene sequence: CDR1 SGHNT, CDR2 YENEEA. The CDR3 spells CASSRPGVVTSKIIQYF. The CDR3 DNA sequence: TGTGCCAGCAGCCGCCCTGGGGTCGTTACTTCCAAGATCATTCAGTACTTC.

The DNA of the CDR3 is TGCAGCGTTGAAGGCGTCCGGGACAGGGCTAGGACCGGGGAGCTGTTTTTT. This gives the protein CSVEGVRDRARTGELFF. The V gene is TRBV29-1, the J gene TRBJ2-2; 9 bases line up with TRBD1. Germline values: CDR1 SQVTM, CDR2 ANQGSEA. There are 17 residues in the CDR3. The trim removed 1 base at V and 5 bases at J, leaving 11 bases unmatched.

This rearrangement joins TRBV12-3 or TRBV12-4 to TRBJ1-2, with unresolved D. Trimming cost V 5 bases and J 7 bases, with 17 bases left between them. The CDR3 is 14 amino acids. The chain's CDR3 is CASSPARRMGGYTF. In DNA form, the CDR3 reads TGTGCCAGCAGTCCAGCCCGTAGGATGGGTGGCTACACCTTC.

By its share, this clonotype is medium-sized. The chain carries TRBV18 and TRBJ2-3; D is unresolved. The CDR3 contains 11 residues. From germline, CDR1 is KGHSH and CDR2 LQKENI. V lost 8 bases, J lost 1 base, and 4 bases lay in between. DNA of the CDR3: TGTGCCAGCAGACGCACAGATACGCAGTATTTT. This sequence encodes CASRRTDTQYF.

The CDR3 here is CASSQGLANNYEQYF. The CDR3 DNA sequence: TGCGCCAGCAGCCAAGGACTAGCGAACAACTACGAGCAGTACTTC. The chain joins TRBV4-1 to TRBJ2-7; TRBD2 matches 8 bases. The germline CDR1 and CDR2 sequences are MGHRA and YSYEKL. The CDR3 is made up of 15 amino acids. V shed 1 base and J 3 bases; nucleotides not matched to a gene: 5.

The chain couples TRBV6-5 to TRBJ2-1; D gene ambiguous. The V end was cut by 0 bases, the J end by 5 bases, with 14 bases between. In germline, CDR1 is MNHEY, CDR2 SVGAGI. The CDR3 is 16 amino acids. As DNA, the CDR3 is TGTGCCAGCAGTTACTCAGTTCGGACGGACCACAATGAGCAGTTCTTC. Amino acid sequence: CASSYSVRTDHNEQFF.

CDR3 DNA: TGCGCCAGCAGGAGTCGTAGCCCCCCAGATACGCAGTATTTT. This sequence encodes CASRSRSPPDTQYF. V usage is TRBV5-1 and J usage is TRBJ2-3; unclear D gene. Germline CDR1 SGHRS, CDR2 YFSETQ. V lost 5 bases and J lost 4, with 14 bases in between. There are 14 residues in the CDR3.

As for this clonotype: An end of the junction does not agree with germline; a read error may underlie this. This chain joins TRBV4-3 and TRBJ1-6, with 7 bases aligning to TRBD1. CDR1 is LGHNA, CDR2 YSLEER, per germline. The CDR3 loop spans 16 amino acids. CDR3 nucleotides: TGCGCCAGCAGCCAAGTAGGGGCAGGGGGTCGTTCACCCCTCAACTTT. Translation: CASSQVGAGGRSPLNF.

This clonotype is classed as medium-sized. This sequence joins TRBV7-2 and TRBJ2-1; 9 bases are a match to TRBD2. This CDR3 has 16 residues. Germline values: CDR1 SGHTA, CDR2 FQGNSA. V was pared by 1 base and J by 4 bases, with 5 bases of the junction left unmatched. The CDR3 protein is CASSLEASGMYNEQFF. CDR3 nucleotides: TGTGCCAGCAGCTTAGAGGCTAGCGGGATGTACAATGAGCAGTTCTTC.

The gene calls are TRBV7-2 and TRBJ2-1; 13 bases fit TRBD2. Germline CDR1 is SGHTA and CDR2 is FQGNSA. The length of the CDR3 is 16 residues. Trimming cost V 3 bases and J 10 bases; bases outside gene matches: 9. CDR3 protein: CASSLPGTSGIREQFF. For the CDR3, the DNA is TGTGCCAGCAGCTTGCCTGGGACTAGCGGGATTAGAGAGCAGTTCTTC.

The chain recombines TRBV5-1 with TRBJ1-2; D is possibly TRBD1 (6 bases). The CDR3 sequence is 15 residues long. Germline V gives CDR1 SGHRS, CDR2 YFSETQ. V was cut by 0 bases and J by 4 bases, with 13 bases left in between. CDR3 coding DNA: TGCGCCAGCAGCTTGGGGACAGAGTTCCTCTATGGCTACACCTTC. Protein product: CASSLGTEFLYGYTF. The variable domain in full, with the rest retrieved from reference TRBV5-1 and TRBJ1-2, is KAGVTQTPRYLIKTRGQQVTLSCSPISGHRSVSWYQQTPGQGLQFLFEYFSETQRNKGNFPGRFSGRQFSNSRSEMNVSTLELGDSALYLCASSLGTEFLYGYTFGSGTRLTVV.

The rearrangement joins TRBV7-9 to TRBJ2-5; TRBD1 aligns across 8 bases. CDR1 SEHNR and CDR2 FQNEAQ come from the germline V gene (reference sequence). The junction had 3 bases not matched to a gene; V was cut back by 5 bases and J by 1 base. The CDR3 loop spans 14 amino acids. In DNA, the CDR3 is TGTGCCAGCAGCGCAGGGGGCCCCCAAGAGACCCAGTACTTC. Protein product: CASSAGGPQETQYF.

This rearrangement joins TRBV24-1 to TRBJ2-1, with 8 nucleotides matching TRBD1. Per the germline V gene, CDR1 is KGHDR and CDR2 is SFDVKD. Losses at the gene ends were 2 bases for V and 2 bases for J; bases not matched to a gene: 7. This CDR3 comprises 17 residues. DNA of the CDR3: TGTGCCACCAGTGATTCCGCGACAGGGGCTCCCTACAATGAGCAGTTCTTC. Translating gives CATSDSATGAPYNEQFF.

The CDR3 is CASSLGRAGGTDTQYF. CDR3 bases: TGTGCCAGCAGCTTGGGGCGCGCGGGGGGGACAGATACGCAGTATTTT. The chain couples TRBV5-6 to TRBJ2-3, with 9 bases that match TRBD2. Germline V gives CDR1 SGHDT, CDR2 YYEEEE. The CDR3 contains 16 residues. The ends lost 0 bases at V and 3 bases at J; junction bases unmatched: 5. The whole variable domain, filled in from reference TRBV5-6 and TRBJ2-3, reads DAGVTQSPTHLIKTRGQQVTLRCSPKSGHDTVSWYQQALGQGPQFIFQYYEEEERQRGNFPDRFSGHQFPNYSSELNVNALLLGDSALYLCASSLGRAGGTDTQYFGPGTRLTVL.

The chain recombines TRBV18 with TRBJ2-3; 9 bases match TRBD2. Per germline, CDR1 KGHSH and CDR2 LQKENI. The CDR3 consists of 16 residues. V lost 1 base to trimming and J lost 2 bases; unmatched junction nucleotides: 4. This chain's CDR3 is CASSPLRGGSTDTQYF. CDR3 DNA: TGTGCCAGCTCACCACTGCGGGGGGGTTCCACAGATACGCAGTATTTT.

This clonotype is categorized as medium-sized. The J gene is TRBJ1-5, the V gene TRBV15; weak D call: TRBD1 (6 bases). V shed 5 bases and J shed 0 bases, with 20 bases lying between them. Germline loops: CDR1 LNHNV, CDR2 YYDKDF (reference sequence). This CDR3 has 18 amino acids. In nucleotides, the CDR3 is TGTGCCACCAGCGGACGGGACACACTGAGCAATAGCAATCAGCCCCAGCATTTT. As protein: CATSGRDTLSNSNQPQHF.

This clonotype ranks as medium-sized. The chain employs TRBV2 and TRBJ2-1; either TRBD1 or TRBD2 may fit D (6 bases each). CDR1 and CDR2 (germline): SNHLY, FYNNEI. The CDR3 loop spans 13 amino acids. Trimming took 10 bases from V and 7 from J, leaving 17 bases between them. In DNA form, the CDR3 reads TGTGCCACCCTTTTTGGGGGGCGGAATGAGCAGTTCTTC. Translation: CATLFGGRNEQFF.

In its sample, this clonotype is medium-sized. The chain employs TRBV3-1 and TRBJ2-7; the D gene is possibly TRBD1 (5 bases). The V end lost 4 bases, the J end lost 2 bases, and 9 bases lay between the germline ends. Germline assignment: CDR1 LGHDT and CDR2 YNNKEL (reference sequence). The CDR3 has 13 residues. The CDR3 is CASSPTQAYEQYF. The CDR3 DNA is TGTGCCAGCAGCCCGACACAGGCCTACGAGCAGTACTTC.

The table lists this clonotype with many counts. The V gene is TRBV2, the J gene TRBJ2-1, with 8 nucleotides matching TRBD2. Trimming took 4 bases from V and 8 from J; bases not matched to a gene: 13. The CDR3 sequence is 16 residues long. Germline CDR1 is SNHLY and CDR2 is FYNNEI. Here the CDR3 reads CASSALRGGGPHEQFF. In DNA form, the CDR3 reads TGTGCCAGCAGTGCCCTCCGGGGGGGGGGGCCACATGAGCAGTTCTTC.

The gene calls are TRBV12-3 or TRBV12-4 and TRBJ1-2, with unresolved D. This CDR3 contains 15 residues. With 0 bases removed from V and 6 bases from J, the gap between germline ends came to 14 bases. The CDR3 sequence: CASSLAHKIADGYTF. Written as DNA, the CDR3 is TGTGCCAGCAGTTTAGCTCACAAGATCGCTGATGGCTACACCTTC.

By proportion, this clonotype is medium-sized (0.01 to 0.1%). The gene calls are TRBV29-1 and TRBJ2-5; TRBD2 might be the D (6 bases). This CDR3 is 14 amino acids long. Trimming left V 0 bases short and J 4 bases short, with 12 bases between. Germline CDR1 is SQVTM and CDR2 is ANQGSEA. CDR3 coding DNA: TGCAGCGTTGAAGAAGGTGGAGGGACAGAGACCCAGTACTTC. Protein sequence: CSVEEGGGTETQYF. The whole variable domain, remainder taken from reference TRBV29-1 and TRBJ2-5, is SAVISQKPSRDICQRGTSLTIQCQVDSQVTMMFWYRQQPGQSLTLIATANQGSEATYESGFVIDKFPISRPNLTFSTLTVSNMSPEDSSIYLCSVEEGGGTETQYFGPGTRLLVL.

The chain recombines TRBV20-1 with TRBJ2-7; 9 nucleotides agree with TRBD2. The CDR3 spans 14 residues. Trimming at V came to 1 base and at J to 6 bases, leaving 7 bases not matched to a gene. The germline V gene has CDR1 DFQATT and CDR2 SNEGSKA (reference sequence). This chain's CDR3 is CSARAGTSLSEQYF. For the CDR3, the DNA is TGCAGTGCTAGAGCCGGGACTAGCCTCTCCGAGCAGTACTTC.

This clonotype is judged medium-sized. The genes are TRBV9 and TRBJ2-5; no definite D call. CDR1 and CDR2 (germline): SGDLS, YYNGEE. V was pared by 2 bases and J by 2 bases, with 7 bases between. This CDR3 is 13 amino acids long. In nucleotides, the CDR3 is TGTGCCAGCAGCGTCGGAGCTCAAGAGACCCAGTACTTC. Translating it yields CASSVGAQETQYF.

As concerns this clonotype: The junction departs from germline at one end; a sequencing error may be responsible. The V and J genes are TRBV4-1 and TRBJ1-5; D is uncertain. Germline CDR1 is MGHRA and CDR2 is YSYEKL. The CDR3 sequence is 15 residues long. Written as DNA, the CDR3 is TGCGCCAGCAGCCCAAGGGCTGTAAGCAATCCGCCCCAGCATTTT. Translated: CASSPRAVSNPPQHF.

This clonotype was counted once. This chain joins TRBV10-3 and TRBJ2-1; no clear D. Germline V CDR1 and CDR2: ENHRY, SYGVKD. CDR3 length: 13 amino acids. V was pared by 2 bases and J by 6 bases, with 8 bases between. This chain's CDR3 is CAISEPGFNEQFF. CDR3 nucleotide sequence: TGTGCCATCAGTGAGCCAGGATTCAATGAGCAGTTCTTC.

V is TRBV2 and J is TRBJ2-3; D remains unclear. Deletions cut 3 bases from V and 0 bases from J, with 1 base between. The CDR3 loop spans 12 amino acids. Germline V gene data show CDR1 as SNHLY and CDR2 as FYNNEI. This CDR3 reads CASSDSTDTQYF. The CDR3 nucleotides are TGTGCCAGCAGTGACAGCACAGATACGCAGTATTTT.